One T cell receptor beta chain is described in this entry. This record comes from a study of blood T cell repertoires in COVID-19. The data were produced by immunoSEQ multiplex PCR, yet TCRdb's version contains in-frame clones alone and is incomplete. The sample shows over 150,000 clones, about 80% of them seen only once. The source material was peripheral blood. The TCR was taken from a man between 65 and 85 years old with active or convalescent COVID-19.

Here the CDR3 reads CATSGQGSTDTQYF. DNA of the CDR3: TGTGCCACCAGTGGTCAGGGGAGCACAGATACGCAGTATTTT. This chain joins TRBV24-1 and TRBJ2-3; a weak D match, TRBD1 (6 bases). Germline CDR1 reads KGHDR; CDR2 reads SFDVKD. This CDR3 contains 14 residues. The V end was cut by 5 bases, the J end by 0 bases, with 8 bases between.